This paragraph reports one T cell receptor beta chain. The sample is drawn from a study of T-cell reconstitution after alpha-beta-depleted transplantation in children. The authors prepared the TCRbeta library with unique molecular identifiers. TCRdb fed the PCR reads into MiXCR, producing one record per CDR3 protein. The sample lists a few hundred thousand distinct CDR3 sequences, roughly 30% occurring once. From germline, CDR1 is SGHRS and CDR2 YFSETQ. The CDR3 is 16 residues long. The V segment lost 0 bases and the J segment 3 bases; nucleotides outside the gene matches: 8. The clonotype was recovered from a boy younger than two with Wiskott-Aldrich syndrome, due to receive a stem cell transplant. The rearrangement links TRBV5-1 to TRBJ2-7, with 8 nucleotides matching TRBD2. The material was PBMCs, obtained before TCRalphabeta/CD19-depleted stem cell transplant. Here the CDR3 DNA reads TGCGCCAGCAGCTTGGTATACACTAGCGGTAACTACGAGCAGTACTTC. As protein: CASSLVYTSGNYEQYF. Using reference TRBV5-1 and TRBJ2-7 for the parts outside the CDR3, the full variable domain is KAGVTQTPRYLIKTRGQQVTLSCSPISGHRSVSWYQQTPGQGLQFLFEYFSETQRNKGNFPGRFSGRQFSNSRSEMNVSTLELGDSALYLCASSLVYTSGNYEQYFGPGTRLTVT.